This TCR beta chain was sequenced during a study of cytomegalovirus exposure and HLA in healthy donors. Primers for the PCR totalled 60 Vbeta and 13 Jbeta. TCRdb's table, derived via immunoSEQ multiplex PCR, lists solely in-frame clones and lacks some. The sample records 200,000 to 250,000 clones, about 89% being singletons. The CDR3 covers 14 residues. Germline assignment: CDR1 LNHDA and CDR2 SQIVND (reference sequence). Trimming left V 5 bases short and J 4 bases short, with 13 bases between. The chain has TRBV19 and TRBJ2-3, with no clear D. The sequenced sample was PBMCs. This receptor was identified in a woman between 18 and 29 years old in good health and CMV-seronegative. This chain's CDR3 is CASSPRDFPDTQYF. For the CDR3, the DNA is TGTGCCAGTAGTCCTCGAGATTTCCCAGATACGCAGTATTTT.